These T cell receptor beta chains were read from a single sample in a study of blood T cell repertoires in COVID-19. Profiling relied on immunoSEQ multiplex PCR, and the TCRdb table lists in-frame clones only, not all of them. The repertoire holds around 61,000 clones, with 89% as singletons. Input material: peripheral blood. These receptors were taken from a woman aged 60-75 years with COVID-19, enrolled during active disease. Both conserved end residues are part of each CDR3.

j_call v_call cdr3_aa
TRBJ2-3 TRBV27 CASSLRLAGYTDTQYF
TRBJ2-5 TRBV7-8 CASSRRTGTTPPETQYF
TRBJ2-7 TRBV5-1 CASKGGGPLTYEQYF
TRBJ1-4 TRBV27 CASSRTNEKLFF
TRBJ1-2 TRBV18 CASSPLRAPNYGYTF
TRBJ2-5 TRBV19 CASTTDRGGSETQYF
TRBJ2-1 TRBV7-2 CASSLGANTYNEQFF
TRBJ2-7 TRBV9 CASSPGTSGREQYF
TRBJ1-1 TRBV29-1 CSGSQGGGTEAFF
TRBJ2-7 TRBV28 CASSFSPGDPGNYEQYF
TRBJ2-3 TRBV5-1 CASSLAGESADTQYF
TRBJ2-2 TRBV7-6 CASSQGQGITGELFF
TRBJ2-1 TRBV5-4 CASSGTSGSLGEQFF
TRBJ2-5 TRBV20-1 CSASLGGDPQETQYF
TRBJ2-3 TRBV18 CASSSSQGSTDTQYF
TRBJ2-3 TRBV19 CASSPGLAGAFNLYF
TRBJ2-3 TRBV12-3/TRBV12-4 CASRLTGVDTQYF
TRBJ1-1 TRBV19 CASSIGTGETEAFF
TRBJ1-2 TRBV2 CASSVSQGGYGYTF
TRBJ1-1 TRBV7-2 CASSPGTGATEAFF
TRBJ1-2 TRBV7-2 CASVRGNNYGYTF
TRBJ2-7 TRBV4-3 CASSQDFIRGSYEQYF
TRBJ2-7 TRBV4-2 CASSQGLSDEQYF